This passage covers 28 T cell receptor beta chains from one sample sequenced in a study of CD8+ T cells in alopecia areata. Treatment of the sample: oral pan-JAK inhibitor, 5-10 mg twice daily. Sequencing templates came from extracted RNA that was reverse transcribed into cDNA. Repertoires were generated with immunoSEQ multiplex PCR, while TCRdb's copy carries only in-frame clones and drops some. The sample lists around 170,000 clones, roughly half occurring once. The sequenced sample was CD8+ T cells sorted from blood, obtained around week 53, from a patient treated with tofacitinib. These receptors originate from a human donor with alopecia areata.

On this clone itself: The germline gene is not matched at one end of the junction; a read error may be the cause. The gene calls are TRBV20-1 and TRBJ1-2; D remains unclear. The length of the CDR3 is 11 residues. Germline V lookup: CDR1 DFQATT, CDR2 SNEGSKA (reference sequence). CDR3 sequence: CSARVLSGSAF. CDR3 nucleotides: TGCAGTGCTAGAGTCTTATCGGGGAGTGCTTTC.

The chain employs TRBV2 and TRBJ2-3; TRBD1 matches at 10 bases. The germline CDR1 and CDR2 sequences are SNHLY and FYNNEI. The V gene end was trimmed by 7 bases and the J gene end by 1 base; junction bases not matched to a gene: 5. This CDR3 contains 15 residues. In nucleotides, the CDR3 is TGTGCCAGCATCGAGGGGACAGGGGGCACAGATACGCAGTATTTT. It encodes CASIEGTGGTDTQYF.

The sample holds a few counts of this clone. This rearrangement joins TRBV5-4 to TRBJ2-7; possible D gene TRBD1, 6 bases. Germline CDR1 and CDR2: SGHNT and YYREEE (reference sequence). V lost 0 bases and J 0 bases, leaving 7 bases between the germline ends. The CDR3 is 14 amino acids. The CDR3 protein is CASSLGTDSYEQYF. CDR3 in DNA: TGTGCCAGCAGCTTGGGGACAGACTCCTACGAGCAGTACTTC.

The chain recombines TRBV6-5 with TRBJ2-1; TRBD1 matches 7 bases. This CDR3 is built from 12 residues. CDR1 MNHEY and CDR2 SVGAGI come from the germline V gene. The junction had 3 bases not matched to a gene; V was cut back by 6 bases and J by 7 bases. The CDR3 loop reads CASRQQGNEQFF. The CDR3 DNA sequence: TGTGCCAGCAGACAACAGGGGAATGAGCAGTTCTTC.

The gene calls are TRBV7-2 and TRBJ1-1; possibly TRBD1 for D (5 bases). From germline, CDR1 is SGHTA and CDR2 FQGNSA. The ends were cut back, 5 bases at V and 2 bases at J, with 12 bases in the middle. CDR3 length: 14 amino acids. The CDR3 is CASSHGQPNTEAFF. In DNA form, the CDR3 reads TGTGCCAGCAGCCACGGACAACCCAACACTGAAGCTTTCTTT. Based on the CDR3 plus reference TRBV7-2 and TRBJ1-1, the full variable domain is GAGVSQSPSNKVTEKGKDVELRCDPISGHTALYWYRQSLGQGLEFLIYFQGNSAPDKSGLPSDRFSAERTGGSVSTLTIQRTQQEDSAVYLCASSHGQPNTEAFFGQGTRLTVV.

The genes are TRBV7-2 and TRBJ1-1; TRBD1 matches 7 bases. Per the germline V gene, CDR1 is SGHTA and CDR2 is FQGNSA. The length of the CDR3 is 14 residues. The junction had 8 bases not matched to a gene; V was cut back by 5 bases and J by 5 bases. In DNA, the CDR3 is TGTGCCAGCAGCATAGAGACAGGGTTGACTGAAGCTTTCTTT. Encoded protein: CASSIETGLTEAFF. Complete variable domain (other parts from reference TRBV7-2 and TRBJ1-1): GAGVSQSPSNKVTEKGKDVELRCDPISGHTALYWYRQSLGQGLEFLIYFQGNSAPDKSGLPSDRFSAERTGGSVSTLTIQRTQQEDSAVYLCASSIETGLTEAFFGQGTRLTVV.

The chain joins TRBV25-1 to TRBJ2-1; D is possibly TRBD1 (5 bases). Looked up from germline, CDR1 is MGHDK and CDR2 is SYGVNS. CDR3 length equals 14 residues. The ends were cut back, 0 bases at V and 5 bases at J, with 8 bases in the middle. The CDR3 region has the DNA TGTGCCAGCAGTGAATATGCCAGGGACAATGAGCAGTTCTTC. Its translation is CASSEYARDNEQFF.

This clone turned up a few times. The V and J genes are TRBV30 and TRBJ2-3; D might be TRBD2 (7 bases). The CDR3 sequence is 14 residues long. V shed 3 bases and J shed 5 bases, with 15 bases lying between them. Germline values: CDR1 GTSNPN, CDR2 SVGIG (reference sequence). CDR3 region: CAWRLGRGGDTQYF. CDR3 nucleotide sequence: TGTGCCTGGAGACTGGGGAGGGGGGGAGATACGCAGTATTTT.

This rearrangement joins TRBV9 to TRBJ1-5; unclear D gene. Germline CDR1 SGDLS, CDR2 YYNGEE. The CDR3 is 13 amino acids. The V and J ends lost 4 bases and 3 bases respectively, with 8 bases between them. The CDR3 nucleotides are TGTGCCAGCAGCCCCGAGGTCAATCAGCCCCAGCATTTT. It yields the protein CASSPEVNQPQHF.

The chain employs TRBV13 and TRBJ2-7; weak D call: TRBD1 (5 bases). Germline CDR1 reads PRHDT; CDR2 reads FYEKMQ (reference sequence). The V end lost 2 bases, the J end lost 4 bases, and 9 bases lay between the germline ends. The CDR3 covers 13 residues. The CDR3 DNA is TGTGCCAGCAGCTTATCAGGGTCTTACGAGCAGTACTTC. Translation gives CASSLSGSYEQYF.

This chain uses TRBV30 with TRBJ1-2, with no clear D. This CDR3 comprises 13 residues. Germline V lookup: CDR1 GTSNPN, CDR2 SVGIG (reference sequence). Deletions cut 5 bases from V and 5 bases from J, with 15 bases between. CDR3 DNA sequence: TGTGCCTGGGACCTGTCGGGCTTGTATGGCTACACCTTC. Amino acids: CAWDLSGLYGYTF.

The CDR3 sequence is CASSGGGIRYNEQFF. DNA for the CDR3: TGTGCCAGTAGCGGGGGGGGAATTCGGTACAATGAGCAGTTCTTC. V and J are TRBV11-2 and TRBJ2-1; 11 nucleotides match TRBD2. This CDR3 comprises 15 residues. Germline loops: CDR1 SGHAT, CDR2 FQNNGV. Trimming removed 9 bases from V and 4 bases from J; junction bases left unmatched: 8.

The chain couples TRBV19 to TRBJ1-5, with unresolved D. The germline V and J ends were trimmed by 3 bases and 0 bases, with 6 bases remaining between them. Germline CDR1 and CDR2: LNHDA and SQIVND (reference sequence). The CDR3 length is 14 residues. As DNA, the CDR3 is TGTGCCAGTAGTATTCTTCATAGCAATCAGCCCCAGCATTTT. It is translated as CASSILHSNQPQHF. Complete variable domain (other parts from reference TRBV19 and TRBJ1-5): DGGITQSPKYLFRKEGQNVTLSCEQNLNHDAMYWYRQDPGQGLRLIYYSQIVNDFQKGDIAEGYSVSREKKESFPLTVTSAQKNPTAFYLCASSILHSNQPQHFGDGTRLSIL.

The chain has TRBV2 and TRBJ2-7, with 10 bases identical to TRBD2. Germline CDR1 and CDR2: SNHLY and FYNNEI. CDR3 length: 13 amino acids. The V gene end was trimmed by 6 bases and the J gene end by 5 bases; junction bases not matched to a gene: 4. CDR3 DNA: TGTGCCAGCAGCCTCGGGACTAGCGACGAGCAGTACTTC. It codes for CASSLGTSDEQYF.

The CDR3 region has the DNA TGTGCCAGCAGCCCCGCGTGGGATAGCTCCTACGAGCAGTACTTC. Its protein product is CASSPAWDSSYEQYF. The chain uses TRBV9 and TRBJ2-7; D is unresolved. This CDR3 is built from 15 residues. Trimming shortened V by 4 bases and J by 0 bases, and 14 bases separated the two germline ends. Germline V gene data show CDR1 as SGDLS and CDR2 as YYNGEE.

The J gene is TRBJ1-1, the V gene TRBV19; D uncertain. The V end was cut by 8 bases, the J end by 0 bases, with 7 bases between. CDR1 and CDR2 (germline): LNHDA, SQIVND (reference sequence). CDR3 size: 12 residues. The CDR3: CASGDLNTEAFF. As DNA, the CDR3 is TGTGCCAGTGGAGATTTGAACACTGAAGCTTTCTTT.

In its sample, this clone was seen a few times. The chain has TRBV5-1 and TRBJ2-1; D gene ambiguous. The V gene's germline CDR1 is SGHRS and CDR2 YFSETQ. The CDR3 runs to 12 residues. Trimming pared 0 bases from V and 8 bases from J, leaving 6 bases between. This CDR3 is CASSLARDEQFF. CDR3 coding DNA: TGCGCCAGCAGCTTGGCCCGGGATGAGCAGTTCTTC.

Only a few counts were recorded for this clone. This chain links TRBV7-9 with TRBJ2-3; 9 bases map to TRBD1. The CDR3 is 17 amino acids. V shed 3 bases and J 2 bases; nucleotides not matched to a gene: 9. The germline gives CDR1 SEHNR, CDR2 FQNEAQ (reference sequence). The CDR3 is CASSFPLRDRATDTQYF. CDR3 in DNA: TGTGCCAGCAGCTTCCCACTCCGGGACAGGGCCACAGATACGCAGTATTTT.

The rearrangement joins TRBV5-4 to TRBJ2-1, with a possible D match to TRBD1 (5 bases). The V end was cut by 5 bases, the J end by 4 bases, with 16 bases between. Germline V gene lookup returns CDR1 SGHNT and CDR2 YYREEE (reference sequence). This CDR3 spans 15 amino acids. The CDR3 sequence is CASRLGQGQYNEQFF. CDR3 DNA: TGTGCCAGCAGACTGGGGCAGGGCCAATACAATGAGCAGTTCTTC.

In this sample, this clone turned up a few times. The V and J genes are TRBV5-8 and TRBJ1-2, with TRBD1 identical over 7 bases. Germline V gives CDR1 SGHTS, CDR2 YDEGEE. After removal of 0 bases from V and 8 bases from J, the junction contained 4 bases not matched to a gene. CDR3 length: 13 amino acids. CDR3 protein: CASSLVEGAGYTF. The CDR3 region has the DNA TGTGCCAGCAGCTTGGTTGAGGGGGCCGGCTACACCTTC.

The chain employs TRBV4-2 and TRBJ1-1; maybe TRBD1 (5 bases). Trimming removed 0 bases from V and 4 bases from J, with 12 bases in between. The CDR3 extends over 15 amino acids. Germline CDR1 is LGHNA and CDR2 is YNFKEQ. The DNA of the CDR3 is TGTGCCAGCAGCCAAGATTACGGGGGGGGCACTGAAGCTTTCTTT. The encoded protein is CASSQDYGGGTEAFF.

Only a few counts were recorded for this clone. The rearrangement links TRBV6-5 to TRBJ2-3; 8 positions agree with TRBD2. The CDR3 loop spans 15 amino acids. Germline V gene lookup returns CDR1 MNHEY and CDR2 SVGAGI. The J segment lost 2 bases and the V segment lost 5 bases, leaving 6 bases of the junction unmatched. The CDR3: CASSLLAGVTDTQYF. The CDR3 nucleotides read TGTGCCAGCAGTCTCCTAGCGGGTGTCACAGATACGCAGTATTTT.

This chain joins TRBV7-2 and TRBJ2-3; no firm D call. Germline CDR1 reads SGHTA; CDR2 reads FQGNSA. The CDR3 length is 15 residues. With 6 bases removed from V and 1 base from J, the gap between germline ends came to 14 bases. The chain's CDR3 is CASSLSRGGTDTQYF. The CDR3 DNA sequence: TGTGCCAGCAGTCTCAGCAGAGGTGGCACAGATACGCAGTATTTT. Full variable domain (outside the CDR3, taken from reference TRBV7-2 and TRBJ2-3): GAGVSQSPSNKVTEKGKDVELRCDPISGHTALYWYRQSLGQGLEFLIYFQGNSAPDKSGLPSDRFSAERTGGSVSTLTIQRTQQEDSAVYLCASSLSRGGTDTQYFGPGTRLTVL.

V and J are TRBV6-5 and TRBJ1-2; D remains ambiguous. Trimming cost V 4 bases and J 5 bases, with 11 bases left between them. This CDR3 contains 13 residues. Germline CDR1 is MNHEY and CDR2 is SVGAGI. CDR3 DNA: TGTGCCAGCAGTTCCCGGACTGATTATGGCTACACCTTC. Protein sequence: CASSSRTDYGYTF.

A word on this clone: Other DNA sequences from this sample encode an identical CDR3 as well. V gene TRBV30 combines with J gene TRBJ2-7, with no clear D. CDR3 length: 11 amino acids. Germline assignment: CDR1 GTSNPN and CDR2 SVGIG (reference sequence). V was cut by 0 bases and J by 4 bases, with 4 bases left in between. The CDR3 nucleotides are TGTGCCTGGAGTGTAGGGTACGAGCAGTACTTC. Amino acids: CAWSVGYEQYF.

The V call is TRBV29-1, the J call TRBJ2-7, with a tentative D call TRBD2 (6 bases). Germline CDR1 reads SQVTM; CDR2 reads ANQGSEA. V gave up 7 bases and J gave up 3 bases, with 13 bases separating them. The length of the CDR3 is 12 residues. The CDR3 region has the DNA TGCAGCGCGGAGCTGGGGGGCTACGAGCAGTACTTC. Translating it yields CSAELGGYEQYF.

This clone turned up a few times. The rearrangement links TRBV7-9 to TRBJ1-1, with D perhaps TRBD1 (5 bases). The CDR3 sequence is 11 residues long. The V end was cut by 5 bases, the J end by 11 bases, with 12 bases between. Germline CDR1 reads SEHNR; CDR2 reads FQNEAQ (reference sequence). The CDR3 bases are TGTGCCAGCAGCCGGGACGTCACTGCTTTCTTT. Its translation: CASSRDVTAFF.

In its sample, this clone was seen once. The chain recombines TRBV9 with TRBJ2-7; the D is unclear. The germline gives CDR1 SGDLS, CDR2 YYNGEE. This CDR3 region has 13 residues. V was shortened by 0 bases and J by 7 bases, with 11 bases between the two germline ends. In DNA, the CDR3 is TGTGCCAGCAGCGTAGAAGACGTCGGGGAGCAGTACTTC. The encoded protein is CASSVEDVGEQYF.